Sequencing of this TCR beta chain was carried out in a study of monozygotic twins with inflammatory bowel disease. The CDR3 is 15 residues long. Germline V CDR1 and CDR2: SGHTA, FQGNSA. TCRdb reworked the 5' RACE reads into one entry per CDR3 protein, no DNA. The repertoire table contains hundreds of thousands of distinct CDR3 sequences. Points on this clonotype: Antigen: not known.

Findings of the study overall: Findings did not support one strong IBD-associated signal or clonotype. Cells of different T cell subtypes could not be told apart. IBD patients share fewer clonotypes with other people than healthy twins do, especially with disease activity.

The chain carries TRBV7-2 and TRBJ1-5; the TCRdb D gene call, TRBD1, has no DNA to confirm it. The TCR was taken from a human donor with ulcerative colitis or Crohn's disease, or a healthy co-twin of an affected twin (not recorded which). Sequences were obtained from blood. CDR3 residues: CASSLGPRTDQPQHF.